Included here is one T cell receptor beta chain sequence, with context. This CDR3 spans 15 amino acids. Germline V gene data show CDR1 as SGHRS and CDR2 as YFSETQ. Unmatched junction bases numbered 5, after V lost 4 bases and J lost 6 bases. The source of the sample is a study of blood T cell repertoires in COVID-19. Background on the study: From the United States, Italy and Spain came samples of acute and convalescent COVID-19. Sources were T cells, B-cell-depleted T cells, or PBMCs; the material itself was cDNA or gDNA.

The study assigned cohorts using participant-reported clinical history. Study processing details: Estimation of nucleated cell counts was performed using reference gene primer amplification. Sequencing used immunoSEQ multiplex PCR; TCRdb keeps in-frame clones, though not all of them. D and trimming were read from the DNA, whereas the V and J calls and clone size are those reported in that table. The sample has about 350,000 clones, roughly 86% seen once; the top ten hold over 0.9%. The material sequenced was PBMCs or T cells enriched from blood (not recorded which). This TCR was recovered from a woman in her twenties or thirties who had been exposed to COVID-19. This chain links TRBV5-1 with TRBJ2-2; 11 bases fit TRBD1. CDR3 DNA: TGCGCCAGCAGCCTCGGACAGGGGGCCTCCGGGGAGCTGTTTTTT. It codes for CASSLGQGASGELFF.